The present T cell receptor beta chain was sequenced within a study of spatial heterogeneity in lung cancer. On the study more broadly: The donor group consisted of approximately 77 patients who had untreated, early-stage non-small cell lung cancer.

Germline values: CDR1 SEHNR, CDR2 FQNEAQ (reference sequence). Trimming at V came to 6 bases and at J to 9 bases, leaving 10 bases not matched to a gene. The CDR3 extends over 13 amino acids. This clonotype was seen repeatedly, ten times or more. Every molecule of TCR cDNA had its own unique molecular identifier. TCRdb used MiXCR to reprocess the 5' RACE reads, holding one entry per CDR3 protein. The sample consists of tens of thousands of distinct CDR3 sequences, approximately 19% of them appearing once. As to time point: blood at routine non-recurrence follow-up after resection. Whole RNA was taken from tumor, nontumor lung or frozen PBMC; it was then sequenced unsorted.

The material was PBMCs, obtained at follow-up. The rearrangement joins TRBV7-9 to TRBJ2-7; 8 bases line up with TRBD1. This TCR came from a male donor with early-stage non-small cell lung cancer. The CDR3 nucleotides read TGTGCCAGCAGTTCGGACAGGGTAATTGTGCAGTACTTC. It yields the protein CASSSDRVIVQYF. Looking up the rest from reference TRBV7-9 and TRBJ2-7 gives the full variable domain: DTGVSQNPRHKITKRGQNVTFRCDPISEHNRLYWYRQTLGQGPEFLTYFQNEAQLEKSRLLSDRFSAERPKGSFSTLEIQRTEQGDSAMYLCASSSDRVIVQYFGPGTRLTVT.